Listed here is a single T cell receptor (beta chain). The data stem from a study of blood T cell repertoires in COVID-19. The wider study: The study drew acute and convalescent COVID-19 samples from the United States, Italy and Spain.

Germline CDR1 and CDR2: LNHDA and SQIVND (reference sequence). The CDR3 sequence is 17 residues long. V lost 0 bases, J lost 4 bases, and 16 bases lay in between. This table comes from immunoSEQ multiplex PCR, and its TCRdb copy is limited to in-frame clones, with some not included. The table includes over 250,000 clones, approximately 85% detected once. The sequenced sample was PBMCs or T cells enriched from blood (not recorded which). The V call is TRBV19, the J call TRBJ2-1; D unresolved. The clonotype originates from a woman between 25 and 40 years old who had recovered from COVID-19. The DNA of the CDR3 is TGTGCCAGTAGTATAGAAGGCGTACCCCTCGGGTACAATGAGCAGTTCTTC. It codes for CASSIEGVPLGYNEQFF.